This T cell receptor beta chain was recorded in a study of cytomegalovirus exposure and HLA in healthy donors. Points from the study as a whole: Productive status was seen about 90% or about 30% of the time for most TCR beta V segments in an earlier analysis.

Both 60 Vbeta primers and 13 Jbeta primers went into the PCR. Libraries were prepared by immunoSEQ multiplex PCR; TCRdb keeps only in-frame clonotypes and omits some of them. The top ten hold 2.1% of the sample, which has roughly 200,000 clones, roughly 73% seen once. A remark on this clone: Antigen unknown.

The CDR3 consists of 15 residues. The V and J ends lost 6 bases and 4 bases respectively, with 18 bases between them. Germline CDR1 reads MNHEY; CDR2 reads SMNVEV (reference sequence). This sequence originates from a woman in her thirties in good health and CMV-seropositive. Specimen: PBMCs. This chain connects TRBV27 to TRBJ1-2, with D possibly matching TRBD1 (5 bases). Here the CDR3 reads CASSLDGRTPYGYTF. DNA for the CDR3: TGTGCCAGCAGCCTAGATGGACGGACACCCTATGGCTACACCTTC.